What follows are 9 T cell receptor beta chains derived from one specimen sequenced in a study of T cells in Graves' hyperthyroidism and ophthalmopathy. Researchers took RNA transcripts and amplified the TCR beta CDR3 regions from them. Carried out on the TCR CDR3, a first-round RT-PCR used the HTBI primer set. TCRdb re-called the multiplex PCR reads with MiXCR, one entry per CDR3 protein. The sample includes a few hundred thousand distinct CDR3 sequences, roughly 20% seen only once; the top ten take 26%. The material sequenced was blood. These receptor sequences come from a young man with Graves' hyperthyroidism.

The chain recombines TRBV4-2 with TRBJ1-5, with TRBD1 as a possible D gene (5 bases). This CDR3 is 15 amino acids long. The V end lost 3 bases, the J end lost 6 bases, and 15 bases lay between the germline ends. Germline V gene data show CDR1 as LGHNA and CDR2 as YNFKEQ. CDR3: CASSHEGYGGQPQHF. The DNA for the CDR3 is TGTGCCAGCAGCCACGAGGGGTACGGTGGTCAGCCCCAGCATTTT.

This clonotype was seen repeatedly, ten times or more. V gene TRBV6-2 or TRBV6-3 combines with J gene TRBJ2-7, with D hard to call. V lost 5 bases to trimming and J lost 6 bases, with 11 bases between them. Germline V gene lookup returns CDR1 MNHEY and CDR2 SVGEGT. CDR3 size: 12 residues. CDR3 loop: CASSRRRAEQYF. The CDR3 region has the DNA TGTGCCAGCAGTCGCCGAAGGGCCGAGCAGTACTTC.

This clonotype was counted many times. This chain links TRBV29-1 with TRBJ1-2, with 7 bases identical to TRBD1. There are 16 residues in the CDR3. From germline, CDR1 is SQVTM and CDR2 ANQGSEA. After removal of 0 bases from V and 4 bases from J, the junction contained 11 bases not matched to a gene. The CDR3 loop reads CSVEDYNHRGLYGYTF. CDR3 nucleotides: TGCAGCGTTGAAGACTACAATCACAGGGGTCTCTATGGCTACACCTTC.

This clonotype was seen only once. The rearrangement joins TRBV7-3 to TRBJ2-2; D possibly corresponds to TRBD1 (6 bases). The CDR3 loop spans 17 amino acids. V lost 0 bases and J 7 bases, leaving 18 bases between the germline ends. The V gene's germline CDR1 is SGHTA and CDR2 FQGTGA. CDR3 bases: TGTGCCAGCAGCTTAACAAGTAGCACAGGGTTGCACGGGGAGCTGTTTTTT. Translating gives CASSLTSSTGLHGELFF.

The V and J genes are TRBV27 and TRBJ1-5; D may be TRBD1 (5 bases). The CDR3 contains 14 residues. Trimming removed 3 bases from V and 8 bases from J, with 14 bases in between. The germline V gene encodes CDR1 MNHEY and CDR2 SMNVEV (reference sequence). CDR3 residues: CASSLVTGVKPQHF. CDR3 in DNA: TGTGCCAGCAGTTTGGTCACGGGGGTGAAGCCCCAGCATTTT.

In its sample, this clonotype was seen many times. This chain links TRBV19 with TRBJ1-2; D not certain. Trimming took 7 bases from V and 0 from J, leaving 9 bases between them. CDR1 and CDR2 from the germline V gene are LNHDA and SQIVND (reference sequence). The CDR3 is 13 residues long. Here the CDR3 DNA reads TGTGCCAGTACCTTCACGTCTAACTATGGCTACACCTTC. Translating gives CASTFTSNYGYTF.

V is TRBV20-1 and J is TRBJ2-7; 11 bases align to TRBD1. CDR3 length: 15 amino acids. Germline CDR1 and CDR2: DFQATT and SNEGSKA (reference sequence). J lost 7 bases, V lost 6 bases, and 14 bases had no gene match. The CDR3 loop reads CSASRLDRGLEEQYF. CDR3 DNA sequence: TGCAGTGCCTCCCGGCTGGACAGGGGGCTGGAAGAGCAGTACTTC.

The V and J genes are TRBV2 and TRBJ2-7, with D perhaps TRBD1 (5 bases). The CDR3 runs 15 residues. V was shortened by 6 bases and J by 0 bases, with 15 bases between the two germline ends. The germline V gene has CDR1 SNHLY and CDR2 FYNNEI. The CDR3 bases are TGTGCCAGCAGGAGACAGCTCAGGAGCTCCTACGAGCAGTACTTC. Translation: CASRRQLRSSYEQYF.

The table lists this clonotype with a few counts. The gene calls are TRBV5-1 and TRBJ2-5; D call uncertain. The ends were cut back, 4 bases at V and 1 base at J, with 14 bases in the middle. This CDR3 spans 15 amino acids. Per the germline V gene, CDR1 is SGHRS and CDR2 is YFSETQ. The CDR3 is CASSPDPYLQETQYF. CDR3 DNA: TGCGCCAGCAGCCCGGACCCGTACCTCCAAGAGACCCAGTACTTC.